The T cell receptor (beta chain) described here comes from a study of shared clonotypes between healthy human individuals. Donors comprised only Caucasian adults living in Nashville, Tennessee. CD8 memory merged CD45RO+ with CCR7-negative CD45RA+ TemRA cells. This CDR3 has 15 residues. Germline V CDR1 and CDR2: SGHTA, FQGNSA. The trim removed 5 bases at V and 4 bases at J, leaving 9 bases unmatched. Of note for this clone: The antigen is unknown.

Study results and limitations: Researchers sampled blood only, noting tissue repertoires likely differ.

TCRdb keeps only in-frame clones here, not all; method: immunoSEQ multiplex PCR. The table lists about 380,000 clones, roughly 96% of them singletons. Sequencing was done on a sample of memory CD8+ T cells sorted from blood. The sample's subset: CD45RO+ cells pooled with CCR7-negative TemRA cells. The sequence came from a man aged 30-40 years in good health. V is TRBV7-2 and J is TRBJ2-7; 9 bases fit TRBD2. CDR3 protein: CASSLLAGVGYEQYF. CDR3 bases: TGTGCCAGCAGCCTCTTAGCGGGAGTGGGGTACGAGCAGTACTTC.